Below are 32 T cell receptor beta chains sequenced from a single sample in a study of blood T cells in healthy people across ages. Alongside a J-beta primer mix, a sample-barcoded 5' primer served in a second PCR lasting roughly 6 to 12 cycles. Using its own MiXCR run on the 5' RACE reads, TCRdb lists one record per CDR3 protein. Of 1.5 million to 2 million distinct CDR3 sequences listed, less than 50% are singletons. What was sequenced was blood. These receptors came from a woman between 35 and 50 years old in good health.

The chain combines TRBV29-1 with TRBJ2-5; 10 positions match TRBD2. The CDR3 sequence is 12 residues long. Germline CDR1 is SQVTM and CDR2 is ANQGSEA. After removal of 7 bases from V and 5 bases from J, the junction contained 4 bases not matched to a gene. CDR3 amino acids: CSAEGLAETQYF. For the CDR3, the DNA is TGCAGCGCCGAGGGACTAGCGGAGACCCAGTACTTC.

This clonotype was seen a few times. The rearrangement joins TRBV4-1 to TRBJ2-5, with 9 bases fitting TRBD1. CDR1 is MGHRA and CDR2 is YSYEKL in the germline V gene. The CDR3 is 15 amino acids. Trimming removed 5 bases from V and 0 bases from J; junction bases left unmatched: 4. This CDR3 is CASSTGQGYQETQYF. Written as DNA, the CDR3 is TGCGCCAGCAGCACAGGACAGGGGTACCAAGAGACCCAGTACTTC.

In nucleotides, the CDR3 is TGTGCCAGCAGCCAGGGCAGCCTTATCCAAGAGACCCAGTACTTC. Its translation is CASSQGSLIQETQYF. The rearrangement uses TRBV4-2 and TRBJ2-5; no clear D. CDR1 is LGHNA and CDR2 is YNFKEQ in the germline V gene. V lost 3 bases, J lost 1 base, and 12 bases lay in between. CDR3 size: 15 residues.

V gene TRBV9 combines with J gene TRBJ2-3; the D gene is possibly TRBD1 (6 bases). Germline V gives CDR1 SGDLS, CDR2 YYNGEE. The V end was cut by 3 bases, the J end by 0 bases, with 14 bases between. The CDR3 is 16 residues long. The CDR3 DNA follows: TGTGCCAGCAGCGCCCCGGGACAATATAGCACAGATACGCAGTATTTT. Encoded protein: CASSAPGQYSTDTQYF.

This rearrangement joins TRBV28 to TRBJ1-2, with 9 bases aligning to TRBD1. After removal of 7 bases from V and 8 bases from J, the junction contained 11 bases not matched to a gene. From germline, CDR1 is MDHEN and CDR2 SYDVKM. This CDR3 is 14 amino acids long. CDR3 in DNA: TGTGCCAGCAAACTACAGGGGGCCGGGAGAGGCTACACCTTC. Amino acids: CASKLQGAGRGYTF.

This clonotype turned up a few times. The chain carries TRBV9 and TRBJ1-1; 8 nucleotides agree with TRBD1. CDR3 size: 13 residues. Germline loops: CDR1 SGDLS, CDR2 YYNGEE. Trimming cost V 2 bases and J 7 bases; bases outside gene matches: 4. The CDR3 bases are TGTGCCAGCAGCGTCCGACAGGGGTTTGAAGCTTTCTTT. Protein product: CASSVRQGFEAFF. The full variable domain, rest sourced from reference TRBV9 and TRBJ1-1, is DSGVTQTPKHLITATGQRVTLRCSPRSGDLSVYWYQQSLDQGLQFLIQYYNGEERAKGNILERFSAQQFPDLHSELNLSSLELGDSALYFCASSVRQGFEAFFGQGTRLTVV.

This clonotype was seen a handful of times. The CDR3, as DNA: TGTGCCAGCAGATCCGGACTAGCGGGGGGGTACAATGAGCAGTTCTTC. It yields the protein CASRSGLAGGYNEQFF. The chain links TRBV28 to TRBJ2-1, with 15 bases fitting TRBD2. Looked up from germline, CDR1 is MDHEN and CDR2 is SYDVKM. Trimming cost V 6 bases and J 4 bases; bases outside gene matches: 4. The CDR3 extends over 16 amino acids. The entire variable domain, with the rest obtained from reference TRBV28 and TRBJ2-1, is as follows: DVKVTQSSRYLVKRTGEKVFLECVQDMDHENMFWYRQDPGLGLRLIYFSYDVKMKEKGDIPEGYSVSREKKERFSLILESASTNQTSMYLCASRSGLAGGYNEQFFGPGTRLTVL.

This clonotype was counted between two and nine times. This sequence joins TRBV6-5 and TRBJ2-7; the D is unclear. The ends were cut back, 0 bases at V and 0 bases at J, with 12 bases in the middle. This CDR3 contains 16 residues. Germline-derived CDR1 and CDR2 are MNHEY and SVGAGI. Here the CDR3 reads CASSYSFDGGSYEQYF. In DNA, the CDR3 is TGTGCCAGCAGTTACTCCTTCGACGGTGGCTCCTACGAGCAGTACTTC.

This clonotype was observed a handful of times. The chain combines TRBV29-1 with TRBJ2-3; D gene uncertain. CDR1 and CDR2 from the germline V gene are SQVTM and ANQGSEA. The CDR3 runs to 13 residues. V lost 4 bases and J lost 1, with 9 bases in between. The CDR3 bases are TGCAGCGTTGGATTTGCCGGCACAGATACGCAGTATTTT. Its protein is CSVGFAGTDTQYF.

This rearrangement joins TRBV24-1 to TRBJ2-5, with 13 bases identical to TRBD2. The J call is doubtful: the DNA matches TRBJ2-7 better. The germline gives CDR1 KGHDR, CDR2 SFDVKD. CDR3 length: 15 amino acids. CDR3 sequence reads: CATSDPTSGGSEQYF. The CDR3 region has the DNA TGTGCCACCAGTGATCCGACTAGCGGGGGGTCCGAGCAGTACTTC.

The chain employs TRBV6-6 and TRBJ2-3; 10 positions agree with TRBD2. The trim removed 4 bases at V and 0 bases at J, leaving 7 bases unmatched. This CDR3 spans 17 amino acids. The germline V gene encodes CDR1 MNHNY and CDR2 SVGAGI (reference sequence). As DNA, the CDR3 is TGTGCCAGCAGTTCTTCTAGCGGGGGCCCGAGCACAGATACGCAGTATTTT. This gives the protein CASSSSSGGPSTDTQYF.

The rearrangement links TRBV7-2 to TRBJ1-1, with D unclear. The CDR3 extends over 15 amino acids. Germline V gives CDR1 SGHTA, CDR2 FQGNSA. V was clipped by 5 bases and J by 2 bases, with 15 bases between them. The CDR3, as DNA: TGTGCCAGCAGCAAACGGACGGCCGCAAACACTGAAGCTTTCTTT. Translating gives CASSKRTAANTEAFF.

This chain joins TRBV11-2 and TRBJ2-7; no firm D call. This CDR3 has 13 residues. Germline values: CDR1 SGHAT, CDR2 FQNNGV. The V gene lost 0 bases and the J gene lost 8 bases, with 11 bases spanning the gap. The CDR3: CASSLDLRRQQYF. In DNA, the CDR3 is TGTGCCAGCAGCTTAGATTTAAGGCGTCAGCAGTACTTC.

The rearrangement joins TRBV6-6 to TRBJ1-5, with D maybe TRBD1 (6 bases). V lost 8 bases to trimming and J lost 0 bases, with 11 bases between them. Germline CDR1 and CDR2: MNHNY and SVGAGI (reference sequence). There are 14 residues in the CDR3. The CDR3, as DNA: TGTGCCAGCCTCGGGACATATAGCAATCAGCCCCAGCATTTT. It specifies CASLGTYSNQPQHF.

This clonotype was seen only a few times. The rearrangement joins TRBV29-1 to TRBJ2-7, with 8 bases lining up with TRBD2. Unmatched junction bases numbered 11, after V lost 1 base and J lost 0 bases. CDR1 and CDR2 from the germline V gene are SQVTM and ANQGSEA. The CDR3 runs 17 residues. CDR3: CSVEGNVSGESSYEQYF. CDR3 in DNA: TGCAGCGTTGAAGGCAACGTTAGCGGGGAGAGCTCCTACGAGCAGTACTTC.

V is TRBV21-1 and J is TRBJ2-7; the table's D call, TRBD1, has no DNA check behind it. TRBV21-1 is tagged as a pseudogene. The CDR3 length is 15 residues. The CDR3 nucleotides read TGTGCCAGCAGCAAAGTGGACAGGGCCCCCTACGAGCAGTACTTC. Translation gives CASSKVDRAPYEQYF.

A few counts support this clonotype. This chain uses TRBV20-1 with TRBJ1-2; D is unresolved. The germline V gene encodes CDR1 DFQATT and CDR2 SNEGSKA (reference sequence). Between the trimmed V and J ends, which lost 1 base and 8 bases, there was a span of 11 bases. This CDR3 has 12 residues. CDR3 bases: TGCAGTGCTAGAGGAACCGGTCGGGGCTACACCTTC. Its protein is CSARGTGRGYTF.

The DNA of the CDR3 is TGTGCCAGCAGCTGGGGGGGATCGCTTCATCAGCCCCAGCATTTT. As protein: CASSWGGSLHQPQHF. J is TRBJ1-5 and V is TRBV5-6; D may be TRBD1 (5 bases). V dropped 3 bases and J dropped 5 bases, with 15 bases sitting between them. CDR1 and CDR2 from the germline V gene are SGHDT and YYEEEE. This CDR3 contains 15 residues.

The V gene is TRBV7-9, the J gene TRBJ1-2, with TRBD1 matching 10 bases. In germline, CDR1 is SEHNR, CDR2 FQNEAQ (reference sequence). The V gene end was trimmed by 4 bases and the J gene end by 9 bases; junction bases not matched to a gene: 8. The length of the CDR3 is 14 residues. This CDR3 is CASSSGTGAISYTF. The DNA of the CDR3 is TGTGCCAGCAGCTCCGGGACAGGGGCTATCAGCTACACCTTC.

This clonotype was seen only a few times. The CDR3 spells CASSPQLDPVETQYF. The CDR3, as DNA: TGTGCCAGCAGCCCCCAGCTGGATCCGGTAGAGACCCAGTACTTC. The chain couples TRBV6-1 to TRBJ2-7; D gene uncertain. The J call may not be correct, given that the DNA end is closer to TRBJ2-5. Germline V gives CDR1 MNHNS, CDR2 SASEGT. This CDR3 has 15 amino acids.

The chain carries TRBV4-2 and TRBJ2-7; no definite D call. CDR1 and CDR2 from the germline V gene are LGHNA and YNFKEQ. The CDR3 has 15 residues. V gave up 0 bases and J gave up 2 bases, with 11 bases separating them. The chain's CDR3 is CASSQDDSGPYEQYF. CDR3 in DNA: TGTGCCAGCAGCCAAGATGATTCTGGACCCTACGAGCAGTACTTC.

This sequence joins TRBV7-2 and TRBJ2-5; D is perhaps TRBD1 (5 bases). The V and J ends lost 5 bases and 2 bases respectively, with 21 bases between them. Germline values: CDR1 SGHTA, CDR2 FQGNSA. The CDR3 is made up of 17 amino acids. The CDR3 is CASSPTSGRVGQETQYF. For the CDR3, the DNA is TGTGCCAGCAGCCCGACATCCGGCAGGGTGGGGCAAGAGACCCAGTACTTC.

J is TRBJ2-3 and V is TRBV3-1; TRBD2 aligns across 8 bases. V lost 0 bases and J lost 4; bases outside the gene matches: 6. CDR1 LGHDT and CDR2 YNNKEL come from the germline V gene (reference sequence). The CDR3 extends over 16 amino acids. Written as DNA, the CDR3 is TGTGCCAGCAGCCAAGATAGCGGGGTCTACTCAGATACGCAGTATTTT. Translating it yields CASSQDSGVYSDTQYF.

This clonotype has a handful of counts. The V call is TRBV24-1, the J call TRBJ2-6; D is uncertain. Trimming removed 1 base at V and 0 bases at J, with 15 bases between. The CDR3 spans 19 residues. Germline V gene sequence: CDR1 KGHDR, CDR2 SFDVKD. The CDR3 DNA is TGTGCCACCAGTGATTTTAAAGGTCGTCTAACCTCTGGGGCCAACGTCCTGACTTTC. This sequence encodes CATSDFKGRLTSGANVLTF.

The rearrangement uses TRBV2 and TRBJ1-5; D is perhaps TRBD1 (6 bases). V lost 3 bases, J lost 5 bases, and 11 bases lay in between. CDR3 length: 14 amino acids. CDR1 is SNHLY, CDR2 FYNNEI, per germline. CDR3 nucleotide sequence: TGTGCCAGCAGTGAGGGGGCTCCAGATCAGCCCCAGCATTTT. Translating it yields CASSEGAPDQPQHF.

The rearrangement uses TRBV6-2 or TRBV6-3 and TRBJ2-1; a possible D gene is TRBD1 (5 bases). The CDR3 has 13 amino acids. CDR1 and CDR2 from the germline V gene are MNHEY and SVGEGT. V was pared by 7 bases and J by 5 bases, with 12 bases between. CDR3 sequence (DNA): TGTGCCAGCAACTACAGGCGACACAATGAGCAGTTCTTC. Protein product: CASNYRRHNEQFF.

This clonotype was counted between two and nine times. This chain connects TRBV20-1 to TRBJ2-4, with D tentatively TRBD1 (6 bases). The end of the DNA aligns better with TRBJ2-7, so the J call may be wrong. The CDR3 has 12 residues. Germline values: CDR1 DFQATT, CDR2 SNEGSKA (reference sequence). This chain's CDR3 is CSATDRRDEQYF. CDR3 DNA sequence: TGCAGTGCTACTGACAGGCGCGACGAGCAGTACTTC.

V is TRBV12-3 or TRBV12-4 and J is TRBJ2-5; D remains unclear. The V gene lost 5 bases and the J gene lost 13 bases, with 20 bases spanning the gap. CDR3 length: 13 amino acids. The CDR3 coding sequence is TGTGCCAGCAGTCCCCGCGGTTTGGGCGAGCGGTACTTC. Translating gives CASSPRGLGERYF.

This chain joins TRBV14 and TRBJ2-1; TRBD2 matches 9 bases. The germline gives CDR1 SGHDN, CDR2 FVKESK. The trim removed 0 bases at V and 9 bases at J, leaving 12 bases unmatched. The CDR3 length is 17 residues. The CDR3 bases are TGTGCCAGCAGCCAAGATATCGGGCGGGGGGGCCTAAGTGAGCAGTTCTTC. It encodes CASSQDIGRGGLSEQFF.

The chain is built from TRBV5-1 and TRBJ1-2, with a possible D match to TRBD1 (5 bases). Germline V gene sequence: CDR1 SGHRS, CDR2 YFSETQ. The CDR3 is 16 amino acids. V dropped 4 bases and J dropped 4 bases, with 20 bases sitting between them. The CDR3 region has the DNA TGCGCCAGCAGCCCAAGCCGGGGGGGACTCTTCTATGGCTACACCTTC. This gives the protein CASSPSRGGLFYGYTF.

The chain recombines TRBV12-3 or TRBV12-4 with TRBJ2-1; 8 nucleotides line up with TRBD2. The CDR3 runs 16 residues. Trimming at V came to 3 bases and at J to 1 base, leaving 5 bases not matched to a gene. The CDR3 region is CASSFTGGLSYNEQFF. Written as DNA, the CDR3 is TGTGCCAGCAGTTTTACGGGGGGGCTTTCCTACAATGAGCAGTTCTTC.

V gene TRBV4-3 combines with J gene TRBJ2-1, with D possibly being TRBD2 (7 bases). Trimming shortened V by 3 bases and J by 9 bases, and 21 bases separated the two germline ends. CDR1 and CDR2 from the germline V gene are LGHNA and YSLEER. This CDR3 contains 16 residues. The CDR3 here is CASSHPSQRGGVEQFF. The CDR3 nucleotides are TGCGCCAGCAGCCACCCCTCCCAGAGGGGGGGCGTTGAGCAGTTCTTC.